This TCR beta chain emerged from a study of blood T cell repertoires in COVID-19. Study-level information: In each case, the material was cDNA or gDNA derived from T cells, B-cell-depleted T cells, or PBMCs.

From germline, CDR1 is MNHEY and CDR2 SMNVEV (reference sequence). Deletions cut 10 bases from V and 7 bases from J, with 19 bases between. The CDR3 length is 13 residues. The table came from immunoSEQ multiplex PCR; TCRdb's copy has only in-frame clones and leaves some out. The sample records 200,000 or so clones, roughly 87% being singletons. The chain recombines TRBV27 with TRBJ1-2, with TRBD1 as a possible D gene (6 bases). The sequenced material came from peripheral blood. The receptor's source is a woman in her 40s with acute or convalescent COVID-19. The CDR3 sequence is CATCAARGSGYTF. The CDR3 DNA reads TGTGCCACATGTGCGGCCAGGGGCAGTGGCTACACCTTC.